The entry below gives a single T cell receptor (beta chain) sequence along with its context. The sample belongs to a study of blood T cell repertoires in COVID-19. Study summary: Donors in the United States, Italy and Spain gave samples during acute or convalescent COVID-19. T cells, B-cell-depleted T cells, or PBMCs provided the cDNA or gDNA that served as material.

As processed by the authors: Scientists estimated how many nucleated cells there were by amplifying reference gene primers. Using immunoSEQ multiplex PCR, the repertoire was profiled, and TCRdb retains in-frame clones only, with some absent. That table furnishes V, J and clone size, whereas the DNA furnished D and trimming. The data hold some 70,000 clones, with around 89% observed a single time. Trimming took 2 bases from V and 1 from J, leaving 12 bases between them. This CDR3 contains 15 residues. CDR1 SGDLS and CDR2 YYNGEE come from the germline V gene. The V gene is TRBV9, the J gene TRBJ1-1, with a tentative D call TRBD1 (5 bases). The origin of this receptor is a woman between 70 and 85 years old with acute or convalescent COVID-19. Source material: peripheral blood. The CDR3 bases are TGTGCCAGCAGCGTGGCGGGACTGAAGAACACTGAAGCTTTCTTT. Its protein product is CASSVAGLKNTEAFF.